A selection of T cell receptor beta chains follows, all from one sample in a study of T cell changes during pregnancy in multiple sclerosis. The table came from immunoSEQ multiplex PCR; TCRdb's copy has only in-frame clones and leaves some out. The table records around 69,000 clones, approximately 91% of them present only once. The input for sequencing was peripheral blood, taken in the third trimester of pregnancy. Receptor source: a female donor with multiple sclerosis, enrolled in a pregnancy study. Both conserved end residues are part of each CDR3. Each record gives: D gene, clone size, V gene, J gene, CDR3 DNA, CDR3 protein. D genes are given only for firm matches. The size of a clone is reported for some rows only, either as once, few or many, or as a class for expanded clones.

>-|-|TRBV4-3|TRBJ2-3
TGCGCCAGCAGCCAAGACTTCCCGGGCACAGATACGCAGTATTTT
CASSQDFPGTDTQYF
>-|-|TRBV30|TRBJ1-1
TGTGCCTGGAGTGTAAGAAGGCGTGCGGGTGAGTTCTCGAACACTGAAGCTTTCTTT
CAWSVRRRAGEFSNTEAFF
>-|-|TRBV9|TRBJ1-2
TGTGCCAGCAGCGCCCCCCCGGGAGGGCAGGTAGCTAACTATGGCTACACCTTC
CASSAPPGGQVANYGYTF
>-|-|TRBV6-6|TRBJ1-6
TGTGCCAGCCGTAGGGGTACCTATAATTCACCCCTCCACTTT
CASRRGTYNSPLHF
>-|once|TRBV7-3|TRBJ1-1
TGTGCCAGCAGCTTAAATGGAAGGGTCGGGGGCACTGAAGCTTTCTTT
CASSLNGRVGGTEAFF
>TRBD1|-|TRBV5-6|TRBJ1-1
TGTGCCAGCAGCTTGTTAGGAAAACAGGGGTATCCTGAAGCTTTCTTT
CASSLLGKQGYPEAFF
>TRBD2|-|TRBV2|TRBJ2-5
TGTGCCAGCAGGGACTTCGCTAGCGGTGAGACCCAGTACTTC
CASRDFASGETQYF
>TRBD1|-|TRBV11-2|TRBJ2-5
TGTGCCAGCAGCCCGGGACAGCGCGTGACCCAGTACTTC
CASSPGQRVTQYF
>TRBD1|-|TRBV5-4|TRBJ1-1
TGTGCCAGCAGAGGACAGGGGGGACCTGAAGCTTTCTTT
CASRGQGGPEAFF
>TRBD1|once|TRBV5-4|TRBJ2-7
TGTGCCAGCAGCCCGGGACAGGGAAAGACCTACGAGCAGTACTTC
CASSPGQGKTYEQYF
>TRBD2|once|TRBV6-5|TRBJ2-2
TGTGCCAGCAGTCTAGCGGGGGCCAACACCGGGGAGCTGTTTTTT
CASSLAGANTGELFF
>TRBD1|-|TRBV2|TRBJ1-6
TGTGCCAGCCTCCGGGACAGGGCCTATAGGTCACCCCTCCACTTT
CASLRDRAYRSPLHF
>-|-|TRBV19|TRBJ1-2
TGTGCCAGTAGTATCCGACAGGCATTTAACTATGGCTACACCTTC
CASSIRQAFNYGYTF
>-|-|TRBV27|TRBJ2-1
TGTGCCAGCAGTCCCCCCGCCTGGGGGGGCCCCTACAATGAGCAGTTCTTC
CASSPPAWGGPYNEQFF
>-|-|TRBV5-6|TRBJ1-5
TGTGCCAGCAGCTTATCTAGTGACGGGAACAATAGCAATCAGCCCCAGCATTTT
CASSLSSDGNNSNQPQHF
>-|-|TRBV5-1|TRBJ2-7
TGCGCCAGCAGCTTGGCTCAGGTAGGGGACGAGCAGTACTTC
CASSLAQVGDEQYF
>-|-|TRBV7-2|TRBJ1-2
TGTGCCAGCAGCCTGACCCCCCGGGATGGCTACACCTTC
CASSLTPRDGYTF
>TRBD2|-|TRBV7-8|TRBJ2-5
TGTGCCAGCAGCTTAGATCGCGGCGGGGGTTCCGAGACCCAGTACTTC
CASSLDRGGGSETQYF
>TRBD1|once|TRBV2|TRBJ1-3
TGTGCCAGCAGTGTGGACAGGGGGATCGGGGGCTCTGGAAACACCATATATTTT
CASSVDRGIGGSGNTIYF
>-|-|TRBV27|TRBJ1-6
TGTGCCAGCAGTACACATAATTCACCCCTCCACTTT
CASSTHNSPLHF
>-|-|TRBV30|TRBJ1-5
TGTGCCTGGAGTGCTGGGCCACATCAGCCCCAGCATTTT
CAWSAGPHQPQHF
>-|-|TRBV11-2|TRBJ1-1
TGTGCCAGCAGCCTCAGGGGAGCGGGAACTGAAGCTTTCTTT
CASSLRGAGTEAFF
>-|once|TRBV5-1|TRBJ2-2
TGCGCCAGCAGGCCCGGACAGATCACCGGGGAGCTGTTTTTT
CASRPGQITGELFF
>TRBD1|-|TRBV10-1|TRBJ2-1
TGCGCCAGCAGTGAGTCGGGCGCCGCGACAGGGGTCAATGAGCAGTTCTTC
CASSESGAATGVNEQFF
>TRBD1|-|TRBV25-1|TRBJ2-7
TGTGCCAGCAGCCGGGGACAGGGCTCCTACGAGCAGTACTTC
CASSRGQGSYEQYF
>-|-|TRBV5-4|TRBJ1-6
TGTGCCAGCAGCTTGGACGGTTACTCGACTATCTTACCCCTCCACTTT
CASSLDGYSTILPLHF
>TRBD1|few|TRBV4-3|TRBJ1-5
TGCGCCAGCAGCCAAGTCTGGACCCCGGGACAGGGGTATTGGAGCAATCAGCCCCAGCATTTT
CASSQVWTPGQGYWSNQPQHF
>TRBD2|-|TRBV19|TRBJ2-1
TGTGCCAGTAGTGAGGCTAGCGGGGGTGGGAGTGAGCAGTTCTTC
CASSEASGGGSEQFF
>-|-|TRBV28|TRBJ1-2
TGTGCCAGCAGTTCGTCTGGGGAGAAGGATGGCTACACCTTC
CASSSSGEKDGYTF
>-|few|TRBV28|TRBJ1-4
TGTGCCAGCAGTCCCGTTTTGGGGGCGCCGGCTAATGAAAAACTGTTTTTT
CASSPVLGAPANEKLFF
>TRBD1|-|TRBV19|TRBJ1-5
TGTGCCAGTAGTATTACAGGGGGCGCGGGCAATCAGCCCCAGCATTTT
CASSITGGAGNQPQHF
>TRBD1|-|TRBV19|TRBJ1-1
TGTGCCAGTAGTACCCGACAGGGAATCACTGAAGCTTTCTTT
CASSTRQGITEAFF
>-|-|TRBV18|TRBJ1-1
TGTGCCAGCTCACCACCCAACAGCCGTACTCTTGAAGCTTTCTTT
CASSPPNSRTLEAFF
>-|-|TRBV7-9|TRBJ2-5
TGTGCCAGCAGCTTAGGGACAGCCAAAGAGACCCAGTACTTC
CASSLGTAKETQYF
>-|-|TRBV10-3|TRBJ2-1
TGTGCCATCAGCAGGACCGGGGATGAGCAGTTCTTC
CAISRTGDEQFF
>-|-|TRBV6-1|TRBJ1-3
TGTGCCAGCAGTGCAGGAAGCTCTGGAAACACCATATATTTT
CASSAGSSGNTIYF
>-|once|TRBV11-1|TRBJ2-7
TGTGCCAGCAGCTTAGAGGATTGGCGCGGCCAGTGCTTAAACTACGAGCAGTACTTC
CASSLEDWRGQCLNYEQYF
>TRBD1|-|TRBV27|TRBJ1-2
TGTGCCAGCAGGGGGGACAGGGTAGACTATGGCTACACCTTC
CASRGDRVDYGYTF
>TRBD1|-|TRBV19|TRBJ1-2
TGTGCCAGTATGGGACAGGGGAGGTCATATGGCTACACCTTC
CASMGQGRSYGYTF
>TRBD1|-|TRBV18|TRBJ1-4
TGTGCCACCTCGGACAGGGTTAATGAAAAACTGTTTTTT
CATSDRVNEKLFF
>-|-|TRBV5-6|TRBJ2-3
TGTGCCAGCAGCTATGGGGCAGGGGAATACGATACGCAGTATTTT
CASSYGAGEYDTQYF
>TRBD1|-|TRBV2|TRBJ2-7
TGTGCCAGCAGTCCTGGGACAGGGAGGTACGAGCAGTACTTC
CASSPGTGRYEQYF
>-|-|TRBV20-1|TRBJ1-1
TGCAGTGCTAGAGATGCCCCGCGGGCTTTCTTT
CSARDAPRAFF
>-|medium-sized|TRBV7-2|TRBJ2-1
TGTGCCAGCAGCTTAGGCGGGGTCCCTTACAATGAGCAGTTCTTC
CASSLGGVPYNEQFF
>-|-|TRBV5-6|TRBJ2-1
TGTGCCAGCAGCTTGGCCGGCGGACTTACCTACAATGAGCAGTTCTTC
CASSLAGGLTYNEQFF
>TRBD1|-|TRBV19|TRBJ2-7
TGTGCCAGTAGTTACCGGGACAGGGGTTCCTACGAGCAGTACTTC
CASSYRDRGSYEQYF
>TRBD1|-|TRBV18|TRBJ1-3
TGTGCCAGCTCACCCCTTGGACAGGGTGACACCATATATTTT
CASSPLGQGDTIYF
>TRBD1|-|TRBV19|TRBJ1-3
TGTGCCAGTGGACAGGGGGGCTCTGGAAACACCATATATTTT
CASGQGGSGNTIYF